This T cell receptor beta chain was documented in a study of cytomegalovirus exposure and HLA in healthy donors. Whole-study context: Earlier, 150 million to 200 million T cells were analyzed, and approximately 110 million unique TCR beta sequences were found among them.

Notes on the study in general: TRBV6-2, TRBV6-3 and some other V segments were unresolvable in 87-base-pair reads.

A word on this clone: The antigen is unknown.

The CDR3 runs to 17 residues. J lost 2 bases, V lost 6 bases, and 4 bases had no gene match. CDR1 and CDR2 from the germline V gene are MGHDK and SYGVNS. 13 Jbeta primers and 60 Vbeta primers were used for the PCR. The method was immunoSEQ multiplex PCR; TCRdb's version includes in-frame clones alone and lacks a portion of them. The sample yields about 100,000 clones, over 75% seen once. The source of this sequence is a man younger than 45 in good health and CMV-seronegative. What was sequenced was PBMCs. The rearrangement uses TRBV25-1 and TRBJ2-2; TRBD2 matches 15 bases. The CDR3 sequence is CASSGLAGGINTGELFF. The CDR3 DNA reads TGTGCCAGCAGCGGACTAGCGGGAGGGATTAACACCGGGGAGCTGTTTTTT.